Listed below are T cell receptor beta chains from one sample, sequenced in a study of monozygotic twins with inflammatory bowel disease. Reprocessing the 5' RACE reads, TCRdb reports a single entry for every CDR3 protein and omits DNA. This sample lists about 420,000 distinct CDR3 sequences; its ten largest clones have 2% to 2.5%. Sequencing was done on a sample of blood. These TCRs come from a human donor with ulcerative colitis or Crohn's disease, or a healthy co-twin of an affected twin (not recorded which). Each CDR3 is given with its conserved first and last residue. The order of the fields is J gene, V gene, CDR3 protein.

TRBJ1-5 TRBV19 CASSRRQGAVVGNQPQHF
TRBJ2-7 TRBV12-3/TRBV12-4 CASSSGLRGEQYF
TRBJ1-4 TRBV4-3 CASSQEERGREEKLFF
TRBJ2-3 TRBV7-9 CASSSSTSGLSTDTQYF
TRBJ2-7 TRBV10-3 CAIRETGEQYF
TRBJ2-7 TRBV6-1 CASSRRATGAAYEQYF
TRBJ1-1 TRBV12-3/TRBV12-4 CASSFVGKGTEAFF
TRBJ2-7 TRBV12-3/TRBV12-4 CASSLKADYEQYF
TRBJ1-1 TRBV29-1 CSVFRGATEAFF
TRBJ2-1 TRBV15 CATSRGPAVGDEQFF
TRBJ2-1 TRBV19 CASSSTGTSGSLNEQFF
TRBJ2-5 TRBV20-1 CSARDARAQETQYF
TRBJ2-7 TRBV5-1 CASARGDEQYF
TRBJ2-5 TRBV6-4 CASRIPGLGETQYF
TRBJ2-3 TRBV20-1 CSACGAGLTDTQYF
TRBJ2-1 TRBV3-1 CASSQASGRAGGEQFF
TRBJ1-4 TRBV12-3/TRBV12-4 CGSSPGQGNEKLFF
TRBJ2-1 TRBV4-3 CASSQDPAGVTDEQFF
TRBJ2-7 TRBV5-1 CASSLALGAGPYEQYF
TRBJ2-3 TRBV18 CASSSSRGGSTDTQYF
TRBJ1-1 TRBV11-2 CASSLTGQYYEAFF
TRBJ1-1 TRBV6-1 CASSPAGNWNTEAFF
TRBJ2-5 TRBV7-3 CASSLTIGRGETQYF
TRBJ2-7 TRBV3-1 CASSQDRGLLEQYF
TRBJ1-5 TRBV15 CATSRDLTGGDENQPQHF
TRBJ2-2 TRBV28 CASSSPGTGNTGELFF
TRBJ2-5 TRBV20-1 CSASYTGRETQYF
TRBJ2-7 TRBV10-3 CAISHGTEYEQYF
TRBJ2-7 TRBV20-1 CSARGGLAGIYEQYF
TRBJ2-1 TRBV24-1 CATSDFGGWSEQFF